Described below is a single T cell receptor (beta chain) sequence and its context. This sample is drawn from a study of blood T cell repertoires in COVID-19. This CDR3 has 15 residues. The germline gives CDR1 LGHNA, CDR2 YNFKEQ. Trimming removed 4 bases from V and 4 bases from J, with 16 bases in between. Profiling relied on immunoSEQ multiplex PCR, and the TCRdb table lists in-frame clones only, not all of them. The table records 69,000 or so clones, under 90% of them present only once. The TCR sequence derives from a middle-aged man with COVID-19, enrolled during active disease. The sequencing input was peripheral blood. The chain recombines TRBV4-2 with TRBJ2-5; D remains unclear. This CDR3 is CASSPFGGKGETQYF. The CDR3 region has the DNA TGTGCCAGCAGCCCCTTCGGCGGAAAAGGAGAGACCCAGTACTTC.